This is a list of T cell receptor beta chains from one sample in a study of vaccination effects on CD4 cells after COVID-19. The data were produced by immunoSEQ multiplex PCR, yet TCRdb's version contains in-frame clones alone and is incomplete. This table has 25,000 to 30,000 clones, around 79% appearing once. Their recognized antigens are unknown. This specimen was CD4+ T cells from PBMCs cultured with HCoV-NL63 spike peptides, taken after COVID-19 vaccination. These receptors were collected from a human donor who received a COVID-19 vaccine. CDR3s include the opening cysteine and the closing phenylalanine or tryptophan. The D gene is left open where the match is weak. Clone size is not always given. Where it is, it says once, few, many or a class for expanded clones.

abundance	v_gene	j_gene	d_gene	CDR3aa	CDR3nt
once	TRBV6-1	TRBJ2-7	NA	CASSEGRIPYEQYF	TGTGCCAGCAGTGAAGGTCGGATCCCCTACGAGCAGTACTTC
NA	TRBV30	TRBJ1-2	NA	CAWSVGNNYGYTF	TGTGCCTGGAGTGTCGGAAACAACTATGGCTACACCTTC
NA	TRBV9	TRBJ1-3	NA	CASSGRGDSGNTIYF	TGTGCCAGCAGCGGGAGGGGAGACTCTGGAAACACCATATATTTT
NA	TRBV5-6	TRBJ2-7	NA	CASSPFGTYYEQYF	TGTGCCAGCAGCCCCTTTGGGACATACTACGAGCAGTACTTC
once	TRBV5-6	TRBJ2-7	NA	CASSTIRAPYEQYF	TGTGCCAGCAGCACTATCCGGGCCCCCTACGAGCAGTACTTC
once	TRBV5-1	TRBJ1-1	NA	CASSSGTPGTEAFF	TGCGCCAGCAGCTCCGGGACCCCGGGGACTGAAGCTTTCTTT
NA	TRBV25-1	TRBJ1-2	NA	CASSESGPGNGYTF	TGTGCCAGCAGTGAATCCGGACCAGGGAATGGCTACACCTTC
NA	TRBV3-1/TRBV3-2	TRBJ2-1	TRBD2	CASSTQRRLAVSFF	TGTGCCAGCAGCACCCAGAGGAGACTAGCAGTCTCGTTCTTC
once	TRBV3-1/TRBV3-2	TRBJ2-3	TRBD2	CASSPTSGGAKDTQYF	TGTGCCAGCAGCCCGACTAGCGGGGGGGCCAAAGATACGCAGTATTTT
NA	TRBV11-2	TRBJ2-7	NA	CASSLDSGDEQYF	TGTGCCAGCAGCTTAGATAGTGGCGACGAGCAGTACTTC
few	TRBV5-8	TRBJ2-4	NA	CASSSGTLAKNIQYF	TGTGCCAGCAGTTCCGGGACATTAGCCAAAAACATTCAGTACTTC
few	TRBV29-1	TRBJ2-1	NA	CSVEFLPSWMVNEQFF	TGCAGCGTTGAATTCCTTCCTAGCTGGATGGTCAATGAGCAGTTCTTC
NA	TRBV7-8	TRBJ2-3	TRBD2	CASSLQAGGKTDTQYF	TGTGCCAGCAGCTTACAGGCGGGGGGGAAGACAGATACGCAGTATTTT
NA	TRBV5-5	TRBJ1-5	NA	CASQDQLLRNQPQHF	TGTGCCAGTCAGGACCAATTACTTCGCAATCAGCCCCAGCATTTT
NA	TRBV3-1/TRBV3-2	TRBJ1-4	NA	CASSRGPLNNEKLFF	TGTGCCAGCAGCCGTGGACCTTTAAATAATGAAAAACTGTTTTTT
NA	TRBV29-1	TRBJ1-5	NA	CSVVDSNQPQHF	TGCAGCGTTGTGGATAGCAATCAGCCCCAGCATTTT
NA	TRBV5-1	TRBJ2-3	NA	CASSLRVAADTQYF	TGCGCCAGCAGCCTCCGGGTAGCGGCAGATACGCAGTATTTT
NA	TRBV6-6	TRBJ1-5	NA	CASSYGIQGNQPQHF	TGTGCCAGCAGTTACGGTATTCAGGGGAATCAGCCCCAGCATTTT
NA	TRBV19	TRBJ1-2	NA	CASSIKGGGYTF	TGTGCCAGTAGTATTAAAGGGGGTGGCTACACCTTC
NA	TRBV5-4	TRBJ1-1	NA	CASSPGGGLAEAFF	TGTGCCAGCAGCCCCGGGGGGGGCCTCGCTGAAGCTTTCTTT
NA	TRBV6-5	TRBJ2-1	TRBD2	CASISGTSGDNEQFF	TGTGCCAGCATCTCCGGGACTAGTGGAGACAATGAGCAGTTCTTC
NA	TRBV3-1/TRBV3-2	TRBJ2-7	TRBD1	CASGAIEGARSF	TGTGCCAGCGGGGCAATTGAGGGGGCCCGTAGTTTC
NA	TRBV27	TRBJ1-2	NA	CASSYTRDTGYTF	TGTGCCAGCAGTTATACACGGGACACTGGCTACACCTTC
NA	TRBV3-1/TRBV3-2	TRBJ1-2	TRBD1	CASSPRLGQAGAYGYTF	TGTGCCAGCAGCCCGAGACTGGGACAGGCTGGGGCCTATGGCTACACCTTC
few	TRBV30	TRBJ1-5	NA	CAWSQGSGNQPQHF	TGTGCCTGGAGTCAGGGATCGGGCAATCAGCCCCAGCATTTT
NA	TRBV28	TRBJ2-2	TRBD2	CASSLSRLAGFELFF	TGTGCCAGCAGTCTATCCCGCCTAGCGGGGTTCGAGCTGTTTTTT
once	TRBV5-1	TRBJ1-4	NA	CASSLTVTNEKLFF	TGCGCCAGCAGTCTGACAGTAACTAATGAAAAACTGTTTTTT
NA	TRBV30	TRBJ1-6	NA	CAWDEQGIMGSPLHF	TGTGCCTGGGATGAACAGGGTATAATGGGTTCACCCCTCCACTTT
NA	TRBV12-5	TRBJ1-2	TRBD1	CASGLGTGYGYTF	TGTGCTAGTGGTTTGGGGACAGGCTATGGCTACACCTTC
NA	TRBV3-1/TRBV3-2	TRBJ1-3	NA	CASSQVGIIQNTIYF	TGTGCCAGCAGCCAAGTGGGGATAATTCAGAACACCATATATTTT
NA	TRBV5-1	TRBJ1-2	NA	CASSDNPGRLLHGYTF	TGCGCCAGCAGCGACAATCCGGGACGTCTTCTGCATGGCTACACCTTC
NA	TRBV14	TRBJ1-1	NA	CASSPGGGWVRTEAFF	TGTGCCAGCAGCCCCGGAGGAGGATGGGTGAGGACTGAAGCTTTCTTT
NA	TRBV7-9	TRBJ1-2	TRBD1	CASSAPGQGAVGYTF	TGTGCCAGCAGCGCCCCGGGACAGGGGGCTGTTGGCTACACCTTC
NA	TRBV10-1	TRBJ2-7	NA	CASSTGQSYEQYF	TGCGCCAGCAGTACCGGGCAGTCCTACGAGCAGTACTTC
NA	TRBV19	TRBJ2-3	NA	CASSPNQEGGTQYF	TGTGCCAGTAGTCCAAACCAGGAGGGAGGTACGCAGTATTTT
NA	TRBV11-3	TRBJ2-1	NA	CASSRGEAYNEQFF	TGTGCCAGCAGCCGAGGGGAGGCCTACAATGAGCAGTTCTTC
NA	TRBV29-1	TRBJ2-7	TRBD2	CSVGTSGGAIEQYF	TGCAGCGTTGGGACTAGCGGGGGGGCGATCGAGCAGTACTTC
NA	TRBV19	TRBJ2-2	NA	CASSTRAPRELFF	TGTGCCAGTAGTACCAGGGCCCCGCGGGAGCTGTTTTTT
NA	TRBV7-9	TRBJ1-4	NA	CASSLISRGGWSNEKLFF	TGTGCCAGCAGCTTAATTTCGAGGGGAGGCTGGTCTAATGAAAAACTGTTTTTT
few	TRBV10-1	TRBJ2-7	TRBD2	CASSGTSEQYF	TGCGCCAGCAGTGGGACTAGCGAGCAGTACTTC
NA	TRBV27	TRBJ1-2	NA	CASSRQGSNYGYTF	TGTGCCAGCAGTCGCCAGGGATCTAACTATGGCTACACCTTC
NA	TRBV5-4	TRBJ1-2	TRBD1	CASSPDRVWSNYGYTF	TGTGCCAGCAGCCCAGACAGGGTATGGTCTAACTATGGCTACACCTTC
few	TRBV11-2	TRBJ1-5	NA	CASSLTNRRPQHF	TGTGCCAGCAGCTTAACGAACAGGAGGCCCCAGCATTTT
NA	TRBV6-5	TRBJ2-5	TRBD2	CASSYGREIGGETQYF	TGTGCCAGCAGTTACGGGCGGGAGATCGGCGGAGAGACCCAGTACTTC
NA	TRBV5-5	TRBJ2-1	TRBD2	CASSLGLAGVNEQFF	TGTGCCAGCAGCTTGGGACTAGCGGGGGTCAATGAGCAGTTCTTC
NA	TRBV11-2	TRBJ2-7	NA	CASSSFSYEQYF	TGTGCCAGCAGCTCTTTTTCCTACGAGCAGTACTTC
NA	TRBV10-3	TRBJ1-4	NA	CAISGTANNEKLFF	TGTGCCATCAGTGGGACAGCCAATAATGAAAAACTGTTTTTT
NA	TRBV6-5	TRBJ1-2	TRBD1	CASTRASTGDGGYTF	TGTGCCAGCACCCGAGCCTCGACAGGGGACGGCGGCTACACCTTC
NA	TRBV29-1	TRBJ1-2	TRBD1	CSVGTGGSYGYTF	TGCAGCGTCGGGACAGGCGGCAGCTATGGCTACACCTTC
NA	TRBV3-1/TRBV3-2	TRBJ1-6	NA	CASSPQAANSPLHF	TGTGCCAGCAGCCCACAGGCCGCAAATTCACCCCTCCACTTT
NA	TRBV24-1	TRBJ1-1	NA	CATVNPASTEAFF	TGTGCCACCGTGAATCCAGCCAGTACTGAAGCTTTCTTT
NA	TRBV19	TRBJ1-2	NA	CASSIFGESANYGYTF	TGTGCCAGTAGTATTTTCGGGGAATCGGCTAACTATGGCTACACCTTC
NA	TRBV5-1	TRBJ1-2	TRBD1	CASRTGQGNGYTF	TGCGCCAGCAGAACGGGACAGGGGAACGGCTACACCTTC
NA	TRBV29-1	TRBJ1-1	NA	CSVETTEAFF	TGCAGCGTTGAGACCACTGAAGCTTTCTTT
NA	TRBV3-1/TRBV3-2	TRBJ2-3	NA	CASSQDPGRDTQYF	TGTGCCAGCAGCCAAGATCCGGGAAGGGATACGCAGTATTTT